The TCR beta chain described here comes from a study of spatial heterogeneity in lung cancer. Study-wide results and limits: Nonsynonymous mutation counts, ubiquitous and regional, were tracked by the respective counts of ubiquitous and regional expanded TCRs. Tumor mutation counts were tracked by expanded intratumoral alpha and beta TCR counts.

The time point was: sample taken at primary tumor resection. The donors were approximately 65 patients with non-small cell lung cancer that was early-stage and untreated. From tumor, nontumor lung or frozen PBMC, whole RNA was taken unsorted for sequencing. This clonotype is medium-sized (0.01 to 0.1%) within its sample. Its antigen is unidentified. The study tagged each TCR cDNA molecule with a unique molecular identifier. From the 5' RACE reads, TCRdb called clonotypes with MiXCR, one entry per CDR3 protein. The data contain 3,000 or so distinct CDR3 sequences, roughly 15% of them singletons. This CDR3 is 11 amino acids long. In germline, CDR1 is MNHEY, CDR2 SVGEGT. V was cut by 7 bases and J by 5 bases, with 9 bases left in between.

The TCR was taken from a male donor with early-stage non-small cell lung cancer. The sequences come from lung tumor tissue, collected at surgery. V and J are TRBV6-2 or TRBV6-3 and TRBJ2-7; no definite D call. CDR3 residues: CASKARDEQYF. The CDR3 DNA reads TGTGCCAGCAAGGCCAGAGACGAGCAGTACTTC.